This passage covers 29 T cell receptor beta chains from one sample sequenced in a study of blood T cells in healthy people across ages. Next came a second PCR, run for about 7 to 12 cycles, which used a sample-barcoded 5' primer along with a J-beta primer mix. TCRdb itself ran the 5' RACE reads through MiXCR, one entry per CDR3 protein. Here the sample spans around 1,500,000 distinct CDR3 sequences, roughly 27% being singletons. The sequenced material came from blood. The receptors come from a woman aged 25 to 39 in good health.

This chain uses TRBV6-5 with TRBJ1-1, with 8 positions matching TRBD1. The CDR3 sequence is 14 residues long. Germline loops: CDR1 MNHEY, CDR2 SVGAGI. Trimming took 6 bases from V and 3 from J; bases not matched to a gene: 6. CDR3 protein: CASRHYRGDTEAFF. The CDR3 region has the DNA TGTGCCAGCAGGCACTACAGGGGGGACACTGAAGCTTTCTTT.

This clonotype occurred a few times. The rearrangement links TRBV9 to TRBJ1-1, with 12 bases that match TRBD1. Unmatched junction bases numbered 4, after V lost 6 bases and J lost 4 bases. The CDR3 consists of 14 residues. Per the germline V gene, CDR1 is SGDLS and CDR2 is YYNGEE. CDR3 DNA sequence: TGTGCCAGCACGGGACAGGGGGCGTCCACTGAAGCTTTCTTT. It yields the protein CASTGQGASTEAFF.

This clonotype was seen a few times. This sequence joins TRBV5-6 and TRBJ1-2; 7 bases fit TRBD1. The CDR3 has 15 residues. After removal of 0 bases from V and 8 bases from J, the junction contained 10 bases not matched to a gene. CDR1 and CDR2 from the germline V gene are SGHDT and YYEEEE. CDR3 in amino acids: CASSLVSGTASGYTF. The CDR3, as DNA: TGTGCCAGCAGCTTGGTTTCCGGGACAGCGTCCGGCTACACCTTC.

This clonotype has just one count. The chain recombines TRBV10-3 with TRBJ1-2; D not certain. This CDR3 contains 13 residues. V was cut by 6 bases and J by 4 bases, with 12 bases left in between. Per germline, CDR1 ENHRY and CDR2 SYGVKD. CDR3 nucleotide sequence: TGTGCCATCAGCACGGACGGCTCCTATGGCTACACCTTC. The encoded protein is CAISTDGSYGYTF.

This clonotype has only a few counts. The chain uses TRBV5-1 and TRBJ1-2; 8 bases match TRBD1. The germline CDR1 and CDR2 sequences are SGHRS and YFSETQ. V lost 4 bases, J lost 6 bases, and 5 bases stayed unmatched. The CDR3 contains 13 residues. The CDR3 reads CASSQWTGNGYTF. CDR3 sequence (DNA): TGCGCCAGCAGCCAATGGACAGGGAATGGCTACACCTTC.

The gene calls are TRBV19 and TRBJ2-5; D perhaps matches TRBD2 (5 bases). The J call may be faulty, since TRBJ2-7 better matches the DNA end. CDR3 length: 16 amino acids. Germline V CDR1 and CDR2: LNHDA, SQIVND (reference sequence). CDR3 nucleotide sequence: TGTGCCAGTAGTCCCCGAGGGAGTAGCGACTCCTACGAGCAGTACTTC. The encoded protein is CASSPRGSSDSYEQYF.

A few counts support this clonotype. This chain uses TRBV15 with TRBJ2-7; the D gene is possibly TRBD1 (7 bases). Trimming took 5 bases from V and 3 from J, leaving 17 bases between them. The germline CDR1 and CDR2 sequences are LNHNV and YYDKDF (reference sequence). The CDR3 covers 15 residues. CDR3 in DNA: TGTGCCACCAGCCTAGCCAGGGGGAGGTACTACGAGCAGTACTTC. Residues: CATSLARGRYYEQYF.

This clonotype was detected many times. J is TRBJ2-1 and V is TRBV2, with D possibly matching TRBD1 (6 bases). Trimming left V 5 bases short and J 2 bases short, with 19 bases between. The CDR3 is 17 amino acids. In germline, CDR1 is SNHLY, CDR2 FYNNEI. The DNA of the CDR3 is TGTGCCAGCAGTAGCTCCTCGAGGGGGAACGCCTACAATGAGCAGTTCTTC. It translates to CASSSSSRGNAYNEQFF.

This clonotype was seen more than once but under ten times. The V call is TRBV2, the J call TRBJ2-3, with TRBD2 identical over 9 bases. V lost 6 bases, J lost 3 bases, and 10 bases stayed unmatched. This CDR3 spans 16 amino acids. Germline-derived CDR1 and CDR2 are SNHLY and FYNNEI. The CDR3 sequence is CASSIISGGRTDTQYF. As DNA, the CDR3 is TGTGCCAGCAGCATAATAAGCGGGGGGAGGACAGATACGCAGTATTTT.

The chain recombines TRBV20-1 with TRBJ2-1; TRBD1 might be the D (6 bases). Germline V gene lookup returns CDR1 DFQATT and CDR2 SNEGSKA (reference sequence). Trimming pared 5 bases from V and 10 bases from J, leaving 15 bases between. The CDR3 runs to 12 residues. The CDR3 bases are TGCAGTGCTGGCCCACAGGGACGCGAGCAGTTCTTC. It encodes CSAGPQGREQFF.

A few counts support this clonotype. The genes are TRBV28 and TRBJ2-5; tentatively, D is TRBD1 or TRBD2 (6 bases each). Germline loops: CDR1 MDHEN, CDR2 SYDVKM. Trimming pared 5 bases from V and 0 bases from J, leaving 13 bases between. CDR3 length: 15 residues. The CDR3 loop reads CASSGGTPNQETQYF. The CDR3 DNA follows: TGTGCCAGCAGTGGCGGGACACCGAACCAAGAGACCCAGTACTTC.

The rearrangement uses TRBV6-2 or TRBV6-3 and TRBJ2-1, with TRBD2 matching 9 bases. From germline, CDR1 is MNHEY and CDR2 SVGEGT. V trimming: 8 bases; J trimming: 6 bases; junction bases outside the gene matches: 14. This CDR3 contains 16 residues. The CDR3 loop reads CASHRPIAGGTNEQFF. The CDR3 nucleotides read TGTGCCAGCCACCGCCCTATTGCGGGAGGGACCAATGAGCAGTTCTTC.

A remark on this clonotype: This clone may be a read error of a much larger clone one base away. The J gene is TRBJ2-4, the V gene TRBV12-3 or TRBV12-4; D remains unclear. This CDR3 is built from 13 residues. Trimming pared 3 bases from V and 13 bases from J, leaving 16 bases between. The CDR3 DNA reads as TGTGCCAGCAGTTTGCCCCCTTACAATGAGCAGTACTTC. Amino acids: CASSLPPYNEQYF.

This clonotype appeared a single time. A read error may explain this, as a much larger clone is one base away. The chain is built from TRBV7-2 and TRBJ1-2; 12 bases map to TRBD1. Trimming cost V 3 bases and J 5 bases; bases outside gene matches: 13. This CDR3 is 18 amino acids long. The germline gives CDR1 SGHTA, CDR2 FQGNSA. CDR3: CASSLAGTGGERGYGYTF. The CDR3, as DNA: TGTGCCAGCAGCTTGGCCGGGACAGGGGGCGAACGAGGTTATGGCTACACCTTC. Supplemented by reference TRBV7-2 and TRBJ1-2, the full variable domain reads GAGVSQSPSNKVTEKGKDVELRCDPISGHTALYWYRQSLGQGLEFLIYFQGNSAPDKSGLPSDRFSAERTGGSVSTLTIQRTQQEDSAVYLCASSLAGTGGERGYGYTFGSGTRLTVV.

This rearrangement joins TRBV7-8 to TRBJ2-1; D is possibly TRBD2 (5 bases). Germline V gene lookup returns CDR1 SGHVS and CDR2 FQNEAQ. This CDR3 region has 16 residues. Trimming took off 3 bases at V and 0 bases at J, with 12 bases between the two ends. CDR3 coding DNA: TGTGCCAGCAGCTTCGGAGCGGAACTCTCCTACAATGAGCAGTTCTTC. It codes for CASSFGAELSYNEQFF.

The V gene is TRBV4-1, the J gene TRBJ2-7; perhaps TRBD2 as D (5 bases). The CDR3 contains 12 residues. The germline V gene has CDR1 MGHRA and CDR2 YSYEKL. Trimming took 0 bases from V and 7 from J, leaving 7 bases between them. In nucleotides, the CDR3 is TGCGCCAGCAGCCAAGATCAGCGGGAGCAGTACTTC. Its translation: CASSQDQREQYF.

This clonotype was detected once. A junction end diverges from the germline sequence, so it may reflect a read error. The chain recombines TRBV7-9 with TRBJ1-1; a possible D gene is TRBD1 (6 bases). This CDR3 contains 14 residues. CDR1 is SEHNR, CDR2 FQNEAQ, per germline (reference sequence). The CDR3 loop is CTSTILGANTEAFF. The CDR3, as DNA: TGTACCAGCACAATTCTGGGGGCGAACACTGAAGCTTTCTTT.

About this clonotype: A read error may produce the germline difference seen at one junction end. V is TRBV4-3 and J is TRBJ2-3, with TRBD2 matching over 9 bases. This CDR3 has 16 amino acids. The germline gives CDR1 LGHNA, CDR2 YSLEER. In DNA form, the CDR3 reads TGCGCCAGCAGCGAACATCGGGCGGGAGGGCAAGATACGCAGTGTTTT. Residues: CASSEHRAGGQDTQCF.

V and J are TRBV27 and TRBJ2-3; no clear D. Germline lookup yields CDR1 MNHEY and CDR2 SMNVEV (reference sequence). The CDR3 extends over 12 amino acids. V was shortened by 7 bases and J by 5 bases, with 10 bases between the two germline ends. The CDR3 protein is CASTPTQDTQYF. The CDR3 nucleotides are TGTGCCAGCACTCCTACACAAGATACGCAGTATTTT.

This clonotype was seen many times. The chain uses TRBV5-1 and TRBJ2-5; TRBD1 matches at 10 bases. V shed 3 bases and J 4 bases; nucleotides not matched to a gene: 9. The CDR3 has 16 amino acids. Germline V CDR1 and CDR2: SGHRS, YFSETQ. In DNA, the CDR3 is TGCGCCAGCAGCTCTCTAAGGACAGGGGGAACAGAGACCCAGTACTTC. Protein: CASSSLRTGGTETQYF.

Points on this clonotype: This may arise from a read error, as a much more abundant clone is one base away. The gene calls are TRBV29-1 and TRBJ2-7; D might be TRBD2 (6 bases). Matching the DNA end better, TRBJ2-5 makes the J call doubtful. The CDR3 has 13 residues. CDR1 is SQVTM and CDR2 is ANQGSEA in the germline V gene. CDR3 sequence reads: CSVERDCGETQYF. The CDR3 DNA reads TGCAGCGTGGAAAGGGACTGCGGGGAGACCCAGTACTTC.

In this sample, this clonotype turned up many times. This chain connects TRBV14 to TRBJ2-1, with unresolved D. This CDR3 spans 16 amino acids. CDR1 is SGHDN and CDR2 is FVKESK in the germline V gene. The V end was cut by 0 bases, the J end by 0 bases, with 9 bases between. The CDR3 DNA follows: TGTGCCAGCAGCCAAGATGCGACGGACTCCTACAATGAGCAGTTCTTC. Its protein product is CASSQDATDSYNEQFF.

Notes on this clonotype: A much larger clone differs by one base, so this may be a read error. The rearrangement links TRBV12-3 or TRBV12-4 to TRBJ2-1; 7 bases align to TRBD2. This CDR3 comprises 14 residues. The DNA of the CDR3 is TGTGCCAGCCTTCTAGCGGAAGACTACGATGAGCAGTTCTTC. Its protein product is CASLLAEDYDEQFF.

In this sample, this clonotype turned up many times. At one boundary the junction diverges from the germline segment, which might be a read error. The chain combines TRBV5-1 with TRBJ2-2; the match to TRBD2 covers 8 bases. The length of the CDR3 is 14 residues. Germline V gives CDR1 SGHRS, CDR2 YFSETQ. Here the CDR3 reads CASSGGLNTGELFF. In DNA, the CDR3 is TGTGCCAGCAGCGGGGGCTTGAACACCGGGGAGCTGTTTTTT.

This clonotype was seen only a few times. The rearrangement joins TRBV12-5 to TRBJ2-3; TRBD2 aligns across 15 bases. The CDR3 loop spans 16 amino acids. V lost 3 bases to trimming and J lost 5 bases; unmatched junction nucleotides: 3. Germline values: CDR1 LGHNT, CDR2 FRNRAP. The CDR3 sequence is CASGLGLAGGKDTQYF. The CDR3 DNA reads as TGTGCTAGTGGTTTAGGACTAGCGGGGGGGAAAGATACGCAGTATTTT.

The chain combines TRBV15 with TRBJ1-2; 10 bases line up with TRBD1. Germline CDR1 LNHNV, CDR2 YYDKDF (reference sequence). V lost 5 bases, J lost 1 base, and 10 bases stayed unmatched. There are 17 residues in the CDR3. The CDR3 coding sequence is TGTGCCACCAGCCCAGGGGGACAGGGGCCGCTTAACTATGGCTACACCTTC. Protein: CATSPGGQGPLNYGYTF.

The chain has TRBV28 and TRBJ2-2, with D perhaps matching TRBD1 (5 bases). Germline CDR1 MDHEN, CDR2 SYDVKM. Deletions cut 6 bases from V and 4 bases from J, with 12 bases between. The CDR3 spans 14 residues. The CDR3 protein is CASRSQESTGELFF. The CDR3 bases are TGTGCCAGCAGGTCACAGGAGTCCACCGGGGAGCTGTTTTTT.

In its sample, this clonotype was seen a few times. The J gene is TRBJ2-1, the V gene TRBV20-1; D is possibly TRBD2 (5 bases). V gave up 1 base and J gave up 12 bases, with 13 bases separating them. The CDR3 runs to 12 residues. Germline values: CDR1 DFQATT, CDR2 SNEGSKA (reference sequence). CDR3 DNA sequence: TGCAGTGCTAGAGTTCCGGATCGGGGGCAGTTCTTC. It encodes CSARVPDRGQFF.

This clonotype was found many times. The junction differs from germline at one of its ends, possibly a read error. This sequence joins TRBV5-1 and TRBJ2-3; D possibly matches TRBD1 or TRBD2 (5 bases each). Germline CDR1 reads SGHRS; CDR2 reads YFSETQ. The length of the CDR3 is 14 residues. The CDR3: CASSSGSGTDTQYF. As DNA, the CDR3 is TGTGCCAGCAGCTCAGGGAGTGGCACAGATACGCAGTATTTT.